This T cell receptor beta chain was observed in a study of T cells in Graves' hyperthyroidism and ophthalmopathy. Study at large: Peripheral blood was taken when the disease was first diagnosed, before any treatment began.

This CDR3 is built from 14 residues. Amplification yielded TCR beta CDR3 regions, with RNA transcripts as the source. The HTBI set primed first-round TCR CDR3 RT-PCR. TCRdb independently ran MiXCR on the multiplex PCR reads; one entry per CDR3 protein. In the table there are approximately 250,000 distinct CDR3 sequences, roughly 22% of which are singletons. In the case of this clonotype: Its antigen is unidentified. An end of the junction differs from the germline gene, which may be a read error.

Points from the study as a whole: A model of 13 V-J pairs discriminated ophthalmopathy from stable hyperthyroidism.

The sequencing sample was made of blood. The receptor's source is a woman between 40 and 55 years old with Graves' ophthalmopathy. The V call is TRBV12-3 or TRBV12-4, the J call TRBJ2-5; 9 positions agree with TRBD1. The CDR3 sequence: CASRHRGRGETQYF. The CDR3 nucleotides are TGTGCCAGCAGACACAGGGGGCGCGGAGAGACTCAGTACTTC.